The rows below give T cell receptor beta chains drawn from one sample of a study of CD8 T cells in Susac syndrome. TCRdb reprocessed the immunoSEQ multiplex PCR reads via MiXCR and lists one record per CDR3 protein. Altogether 230,000 or so distinct CDR3 sequences are present, about 96% being singletons, with the ten largest covering 0.085% to 0.095%. Sequenced: CD4+ T cells from PBMCs. The receptors here all came from a human donor with multiple sclerosis. CDR3s include the opening cysteine and the closing phenylalanine or tryptophan. D genes are given only for firm matches. Expanded clones are given a class, and other clones once, few, many or no size at all.

>NA|TRBJ1-2|NA|TRBV6-5
CASSYGAGYWNGYTF
TGTGCCAGCAGTTACGGGGCCGGGTATTGGAATGGCTACACCTTC
>NA|TRBJ2-5|NA|TRBV29-1
CSVVPGEETQYF
TGCAGCGTTGTTCCCGGGGAAGAGACCCAGTACTTC
>TRBD1|TRBJ2-3|NA|TRBV30
CAFRQGVTDTQYF
TGTGCCTTCCGACAGGGGGTGACAGATACGCAGTATTTT
>TRBD1|TRBJ2-7|few|TRBV29-1
CSVRTGLYEQYF
TGCAGCGTTAGGACAGGGCTCTACGAGCAGTACTTC
>TRBD1|TRBJ2-7|NA|TRBV27
CASSSDGTGEMVYEQYF
TGTGCCAGCAGTTCAGATGGGACAGGGGAAATGGTGTACGAGCAGTACTTC
>NA|TRBJ2-5|NA|TRBV7-9
CASSHWTNYQETQYF
TGTGCCAGCAGCCACTGGACTAACTACCAAGAGACCCAGTACTTC
>TRBD1|TRBJ1-2|NA|TRBV20-1
CSARADRADGYTF
TGCAGTGCTAGAGCGGACAGGGCGGATGGCTACACCTTC
>NA|TRBJ2-1|NA|TRBV30
CAWARRSQFF
TGTGCCTGGGCCCGCAGGTCGCAGTTCTTC
>NA|TRBJ2-4|NA|TRBV12-3/TRBV12-4
CASRSIRDSGTYF
TGTGCCAGCAGGTCGATCCGGGATTCTGGGACTTACTTC
>TRBD1|TRBJ1-2|once|TRBV27
CASSLQGAPGYTF
TGTGCCAGCAGTTTACAGGGGGCTCCTGGCTACACCTTC
>NA|TRBJ2-6|NA|TRBV20-1
CSARDWDRGANVLTF
TGCAGTGCTAGAGATTGGGATAGGGGGGCCAACGTCCTGACTTTC
>TRBD1|TRBJ1-2|NA|TRBV28
CASSDGDSWGYTF
TGTGCCAGCAGTGATGGGGACAGCTGGGGCTACACCTTC